A single sample is the source of the 21 T cell receptor beta chains below, sequenced in a study of Ad26.COV2.S vaccination and SARS-CoV-2 variants listed by TCRdb under 2021. The library relied on the immunoSEQ multiplex PCR assay. TCRdb obtained this table from immuneACCESS and retained in-frame rearrangements with V and J assigned. These tables miss some clones; where compared with another copy, unresolved V genes account for less than half of the shortfall, and the remainder is unexplained. The sample includes about 440,000 clones, with around 88% observed a single time. Clones ranked in the top ten supply around 13% of the sample. Taken with the paper, the label for treatment or condition translates to: 15 to 20 received Ad26.COV2.S at low or high dose, single or two shots; several received placebo; per-sample allocation not given. For vaccine and placebo recipients, the sequenced repertoires came from samples collected on day 63 after the first injection.

The material sequenced was peripheral blood, taken in a trial of Ad26.COV2.S vaccine versus placebo. These receptors were collected from a person between 18 and 59 years old who received the Ad26.COV2.S COVID-19 vaccine or a placebo.

The sample holds a few counts of this clone. The V gene is TRBV4-3, the J gene TRBJ2-1, with TRBD2 matching over 8 bases. Germline CDR1 LGHNA, CDR2 YSLEER. The CDR3 is 16 amino acids. J gave up 6 bases and V 0 bases, and 7 bases lay outside the gene matches. The CDR3 region has the DNA TGCGCCAGCAGCCAAGAAGCCCCGGGGGGGGTCAATGAGCAGTTCTTC. Its translation: CASSQEAPGGVNEQFF.

The CDR3 loop reads CASSLNSRGRNQPQHF. The CDR3 DNA reads TGTGCCAGCAGTCTAAATTCCAGGGGCCGCAATCAGCCCCAGCATTTT. This rearrangement joins TRBV27 to TRBJ1-5, with a tentative D call TRBD1 (6 bases). Between the trimmed V and J ends, which lost 5 bases and 2 bases, there was a span of 16 bases. Germline values: CDR1 MNHEY, CDR2 SMNVEV (reference sequence). The CDR3 consists of 16 residues.

The chain recombines TRBV4-3 with TRBJ1-2; D is unresolved. The CDR3 is 15 amino acids. Per the germline V gene, CDR1 is LGHNA and CDR2 is YSLEER. V was shortened by 2 bases and J by 0 bases, with 10 bases between the two germline ends. The CDR3 sequence: CASSQQASTNYGYTF. CDR3 nucleotides: TGCGCCAGCAGCCAACAAGCGAGCACTAACTATGGCTACACCTTC.

The chain uses TRBV6-2 or TRBV6-3 and TRBJ2-7; possibly TRBD2 for D (6 bases). V gave up 6 bases and J gave up 0 bases, with 12 bases separating them. The germline CDR1 and CDR2 sequences are MNHEY and SVGEGT. The CDR3 consists of 14 residues. CDR3 nucleotide sequence: TGTGCCAGCAGCCCCTCGGGACTCTCCTACGAGCAGTACTTC. Encoded protein: CASSPSGLSYEQYF.

The chain is built from TRBV4-3 and TRBJ2-1; 7 bases are a match to TRBD2. Trimming took 4 bases from V and 4 from J; bases not matched to a gene: 16. The CDR3 totals 18 residues. The germline gives CDR1 LGHNA, CDR2 YSLEER. In DNA form, the CDR3 reads TGCGCCAGCAGCCTCACCCTACCCTTAGCGGGCCTATACAATGAGCAGTTCTTC. Translation gives CASSLTLPLAGLYNEQFF.

The chain combines TRBV5-1 with TRBJ2-5; 7 bases agree with TRBD2. The length of the CDR3 is 16 residues. Germline assignment: CDR1 SGHRS and CDR2 YFSETQ. V was clipped by 2 bases and J by 2 bases; unmatched bases: 9. This CDR3 is CASSFFPTGGQETQYF. The CDR3 DNA follows: TGCGCCAGCAGCTTTTTCCCGACCGGGGGGCAAGAGACCCAGTACTTC.

The chain is built from TRBV28 and TRBJ2-7; 12 positions agree with TRBD2. The CDR3 runs 17 residues. With 6 bases clipped from V and 0 bases from J, the junction kept 9 bases outside the gene matches. Germline values: CDR1 MDHEN, CDR2 SYDVKM. The CDR3 here is CASSLATSGRFSYEQYF. For the CDR3, the DNA is TGTGCCAGCAGCTTAGCCACTAGCGGGAGGTTCTCCTACGAGCAGTACTTC.

The chain carries TRBV28 and TRBJ1-4; 7 bases are shared with TRBD1. The V and J ends lost 7 bases and 4 bases, in that order; junction bases with no gene match: 9. Germline CDR1 reads MDHEN; CDR2 reads SYDVKM. This CDR3 region has 15 residues. The CDR3 DNA follows: TGTGCCAGCAAAAAACAGGGGCTCGGTAATGAAAAACTGTTTTTT. It codes for CASKKQGLGNEKLFF. The variable domain in full, completed from reference TRBV28 and TRBJ1-4, reads DVKVTQSSRYLVKRTGEKVFLECVQDMDHENMFWYRQDPGLGLRLIYFSYDVKMKEKGDIPEGYSVSREKKERFSLILESASTNQTSMYLCASKKQGLGNEKLFFGSGTQLSVL.

This chain uses TRBV4-2 with TRBJ2-1; 10 bases map to TRBD1. Per the germline V gene, CDR1 is LGHNA and CDR2 is YNFKEQ. Trimming at V came to 0 bases and at J to 3 bases, leaving 2 bases not matched to a gene. The CDR3 sequence is 16 residues long. CDR3 amino acids: CASSQDWDRGYNEQFF. In nucleotides, the CDR3 is TGTGCCAGCAGCCAAGATTGGGACAGGGGCTACAATGAGCAGTTCTTC.

CDR3 coding DNA: TGTGCCAGCAGCCAGGCTGCGCTGGCTAATGAAAAACTGTTTTTT. It is translated as CASSQAALANEKLFF. V gene TRBV14 combines with J gene TRBJ1-4; D is undetermined. The CDR3 loop spans 15 amino acids. V lost 3 bases to trimming and J lost 3 bases, with 11 bases between them. The germline V gene has CDR1 SGHDN and CDR2 FVKESK.

This chain joins TRBV18 and TRBJ2-5; 9 nucleotides line up with TRBD2. V dropped 3 bases and J dropped 3; count of bases not matched to a gene: 8. Germline values: CDR1 KGHSH, CDR2 LQKENI. The CDR3 has 16 amino acids. As DNA, the CDR3 is TGTGCCAGCTCACCGATCACTAGCGGGTCAAAAGAGACCCAGTACTTC. It translates to CASSPITSGSKETQYF. The whole variable domain, remainder taken from reference TRBV18 and TRBJ2-5, is NAGVMQNPRHLVRRRGQEARLRCSPMKGHSHVYWYRQLPEEGLKFMVYLQKENIIDESGMPKERFSAEFPKEGPSILRIQQVVRGDSAAYFCASSPITSGSKETQYFGPGTRLLVL.

The rearrangement joins TRBV28 to TRBJ2-7; D is undetermined. The germline CDR1 and CDR2 sequences are MDHEN and SYDVKM. V shed 5 bases and J shed 11 bases, with 22 bases lying between them. The CDR3 is 14 amino acids. CDR3 protein: CASSQNPFPGNKYF. The CDR3 nucleotides are TGTGCCAGCAGTCAAAACCCCTTCCCGGGTAATAAGTACTTC.

The table lists this clone with many counts. Other DNA sequences of this sample code for an identical CDR3. This sequence joins TRBV4-2 and TRBJ2-7; D gene uncertain. The CDR3 is made up of 13 amino acids. Germline CDR1 is LGHNA and CDR2 is YNFKEQ. Trimming removed 3 bases at V and 2 bases at J, with 8 bases between. DNA of the CDR3: TGTGCCAGCAGCCATTCCCTAACCTACGAGCAGTACTTC. It codes for CASSHSLTYEQYF.

This chain joins TRBV3-1 (or the pseudogene TRBV3-2) and TRBJ2-1; D ambiguous. This CDR3 spans 16 amino acids. V lost 4 bases and J lost 0, with 13 bases in between. The germline V gene encodes CDR1 LGHDT and CDR2 YNNKEL (reference sequence). As DNA, the CDR3 is TGTGCCAGCAGCCGAAATAGCCACAGCTCCTACAATGAGCAGTTCTTC. This gives the protein CASSRNSHSSYNEQFF.

The rearrangement uses TRBV28 and TRBJ1-5; 11 nucleotides align to TRBD1. V shed 0 bases, J shed 5 bases, and the junction held 6 bases outside the gene matches. The germline V gene encodes CDR1 MDHEN and CDR2 SYDVKM. The CDR3 runs to 17 residues. The CDR3 DNA follows: TGTGCCAGCAGTTTATGGGGGACAGGGGGTAGGGATCAGCCCCAGCATTTT. The encoded protein is CASSLWGTGGRDQPQHF.

The chain recombines TRBV5-1 with TRBJ2-1, with D tentatively TRBD1 or TRBD2 (5 bases each). Germline assignment: CDR1 SGHRS and CDR2 YFSETQ. V dropped 4 bases and J dropped 15 bases, with 20 bases sitting between them. The CDR3 contains 13 residues. In DNA, the CDR3 is TGCGCCAGCAGCCTAACCGGGACGCCATTCCCGTTCTTC. Translated: CASSLTGTPFPFF.

The V gene is TRBV5-1, the J gene TRBJ2-5; the D is unclear. With 4 bases removed from V and 1 base from J, the gap between germline ends came to 5 bases. This CDR3 is 12 amino acids long. Germline CDR1 SGHRS, CDR2 YFSETQ. The CDR3 sequence is CASSHFQETQYF. The DNA for the CDR3 is TGCGCCAGCAGCCATTTCCAAGAGACCCAGTACTTC.

The table lists this clone with a count of one. J is TRBJ2-2 and V is TRBV11-2; 9 bases line up with TRBD2. Trimming at V came to 5 bases and at J to 4 bases, leaving 8 bases not matched to a gene. Germline V lookup: CDR1 SGHAT, CDR2 FQNNGV. The CDR3 has 16 amino acids. The CDR3: CASSRIAGVRTGELFF. The CDR3, as DNA: TGTGCCAGCAGCAGAATAGCGGGGGTGCGCACCGGGGAGCTGTTTTTT.

V usage is TRBV7-2 and J usage is TRBJ2-5, with 12 positions matching TRBD2. The germline V gene encodes CDR1 SGHTA and CDR2 FQGNSA. V lost 10 bases to trimming and J lost 5 bases; unmatched junction nucleotides: 11. CDR3 size: 15 residues. DNA for the CDR3: TGTGCCACCTATCTAGCGGGAGGGCCGGGGGAGACCCAGTACTTC. It codes for CATYLAGGPGETQYF.

The rearrangement uses TRBV7-9 and TRBJ2-1; D is unclear. CDR3 length: 12 amino acids. Trimming removed 1 base at V and 13 bases at J, with 11 bases between. The germline gives CDR1 SEHNR, CDR2 FQNEAQ (reference sequence). The CDR3 nucleotides read TGTGCCAGCAGCTTAGAGGGTAGCCGACAGTTCTTC. It encodes CASSLEGSRQFF.

J is TRBJ2-1 and V is TRBV9; the D is unclear. CDR1 and CDR2 from the germline V gene are SGDLS and YYNGEE. This CDR3 region has 16 residues. V was cut by 3 bases and J by 9 bases, with 22 bases left in between. This CDR3 reads CASSETMASAYGEQFF. CDR3 nucleotide sequence: TGTGCCAGCAGCGAAACGATGGCTAGTGCGTACGGTGAGCAGTTCTTC.